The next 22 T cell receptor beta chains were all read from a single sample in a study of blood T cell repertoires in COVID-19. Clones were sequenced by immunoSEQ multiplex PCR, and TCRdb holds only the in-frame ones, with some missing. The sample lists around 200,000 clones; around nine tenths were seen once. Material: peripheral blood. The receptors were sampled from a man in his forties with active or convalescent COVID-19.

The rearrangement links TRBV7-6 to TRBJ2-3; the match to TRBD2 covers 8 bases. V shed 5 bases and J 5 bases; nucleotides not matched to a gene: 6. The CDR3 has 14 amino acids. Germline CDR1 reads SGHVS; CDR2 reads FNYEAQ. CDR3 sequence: CASSLSGGRDTQYF. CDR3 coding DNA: TGTGCCAGCAGCCTCAGCGGGGGCCGAGATACGCAGTATTTT. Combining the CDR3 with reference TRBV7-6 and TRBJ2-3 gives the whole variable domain GAGVSQSPRYKVTKRGQDVALRCDPISGHVSLYWYRQALGQGPEFLTYFNYEAQQDKSGLPNDRFSAERPEGSISTLTIQRTEQRDSAMYRCASSLSGGRDTQYFGPGTRLTVL.

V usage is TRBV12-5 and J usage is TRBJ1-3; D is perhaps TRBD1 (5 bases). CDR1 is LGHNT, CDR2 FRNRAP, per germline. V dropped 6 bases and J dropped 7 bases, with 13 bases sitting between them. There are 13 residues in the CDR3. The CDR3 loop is CASGAGQGNTIYF. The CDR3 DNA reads TGTGCTAGTGGGGCCGGGCAGGGTAACACCATATATTTT.

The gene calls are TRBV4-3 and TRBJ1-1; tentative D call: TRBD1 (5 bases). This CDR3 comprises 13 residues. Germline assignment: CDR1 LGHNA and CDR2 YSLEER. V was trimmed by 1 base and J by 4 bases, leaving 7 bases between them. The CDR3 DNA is TGCGCCAGCAGCCAAGGGGGGGTCACTGAAGCTTTCTTT. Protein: CASSQGGVTEAFF.

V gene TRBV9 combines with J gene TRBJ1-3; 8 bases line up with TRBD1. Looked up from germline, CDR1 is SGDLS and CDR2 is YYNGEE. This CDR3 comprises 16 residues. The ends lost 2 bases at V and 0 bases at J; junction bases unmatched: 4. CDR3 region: CASSVTGANSGNTIYF. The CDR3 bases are TGTGCCAGCAGCGTGACAGGGGCCAACTCTGGAAACACCATATATTTT.

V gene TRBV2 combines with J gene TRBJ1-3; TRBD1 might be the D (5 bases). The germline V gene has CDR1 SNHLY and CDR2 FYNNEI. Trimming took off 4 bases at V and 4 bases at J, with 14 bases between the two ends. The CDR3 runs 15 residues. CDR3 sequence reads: CASSATATEGNTIYF. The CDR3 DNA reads TGTGCCAGCAGTGCGACAGCGACTGAGGGAAACACCATATATTTT.

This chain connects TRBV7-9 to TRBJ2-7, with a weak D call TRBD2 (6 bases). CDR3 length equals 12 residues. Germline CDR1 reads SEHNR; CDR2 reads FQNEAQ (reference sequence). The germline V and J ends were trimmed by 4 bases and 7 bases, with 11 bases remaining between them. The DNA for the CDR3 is TGTGCCAGCAGCTCCCGGGAGAGGGAGCAGTACTTC. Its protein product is CASSSREREQYF.

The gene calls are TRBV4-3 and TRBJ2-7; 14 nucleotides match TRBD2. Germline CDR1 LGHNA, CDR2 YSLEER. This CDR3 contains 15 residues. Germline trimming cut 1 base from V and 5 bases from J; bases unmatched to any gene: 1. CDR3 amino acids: CASSQGGLAGDEQYF. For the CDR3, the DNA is TGCGCCAGCAGCCAAGGGGGACTAGCGGGGGACGAGCAGTACTTC.

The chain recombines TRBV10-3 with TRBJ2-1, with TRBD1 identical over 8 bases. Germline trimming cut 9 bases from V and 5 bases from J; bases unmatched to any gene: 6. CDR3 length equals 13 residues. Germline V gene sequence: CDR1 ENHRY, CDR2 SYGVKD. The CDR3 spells CAISGGADNEQFF. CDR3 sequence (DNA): TGTGCCATATCAGGGGGCGCAGACAATGAGCAGTTCTTC.

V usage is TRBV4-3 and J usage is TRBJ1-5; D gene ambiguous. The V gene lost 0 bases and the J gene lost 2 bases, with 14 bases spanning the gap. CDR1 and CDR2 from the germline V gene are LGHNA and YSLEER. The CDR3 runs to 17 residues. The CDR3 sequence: CASSQDLVPVGNQPQHF. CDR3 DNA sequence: TGCGCCAGCAGCCAAGATCTGGTACCCGTAGGCAATCAGCCCCAGCATTTT.

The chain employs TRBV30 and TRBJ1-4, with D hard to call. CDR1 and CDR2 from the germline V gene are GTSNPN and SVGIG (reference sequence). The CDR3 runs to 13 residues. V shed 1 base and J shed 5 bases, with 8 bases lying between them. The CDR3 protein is CAWSEEGNEKLFF. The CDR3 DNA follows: TGTGCCTGGAGTGAGGAGGGCAATGAAAAACTGTTTTTT.

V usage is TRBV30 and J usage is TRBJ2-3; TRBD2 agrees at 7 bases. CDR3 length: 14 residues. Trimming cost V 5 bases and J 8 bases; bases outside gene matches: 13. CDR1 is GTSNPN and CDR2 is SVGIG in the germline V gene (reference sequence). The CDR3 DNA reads TGTGCCTGGGGCGGCCTGGCGGGGGTTATTACGCAGTATTTT. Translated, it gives CAWGGLAGVITQYF.

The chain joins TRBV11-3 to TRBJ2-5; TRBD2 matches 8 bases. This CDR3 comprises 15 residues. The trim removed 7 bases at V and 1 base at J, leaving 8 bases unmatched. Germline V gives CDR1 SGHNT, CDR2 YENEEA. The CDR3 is CASTQRAGGQETQYF. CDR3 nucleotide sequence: TGTGCCAGCACCCAGAGGGCGGGGGGCCAAGAGACCCAGTACTTC.

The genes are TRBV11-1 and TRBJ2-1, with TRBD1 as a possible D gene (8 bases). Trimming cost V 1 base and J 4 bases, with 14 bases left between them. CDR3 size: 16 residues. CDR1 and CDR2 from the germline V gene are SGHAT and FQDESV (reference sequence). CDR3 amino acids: CASSLVQGGTYNEQFF. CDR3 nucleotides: TGTGCCAGCAGCTTAGTACAGGGGGGGACTTACAATGAGCAGTTCTTC.

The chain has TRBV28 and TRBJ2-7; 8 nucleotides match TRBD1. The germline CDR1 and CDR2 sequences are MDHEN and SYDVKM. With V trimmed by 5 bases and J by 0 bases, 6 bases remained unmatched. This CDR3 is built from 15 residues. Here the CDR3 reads CASSPGDRSSYEQYF. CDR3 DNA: TGTGCCAGCAGTCCCGGGGACAGGTCCTCCTACGAGCAGTACTTC. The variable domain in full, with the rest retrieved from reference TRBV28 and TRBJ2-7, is DVKVTQSSRYLVKRTGEKVFLECVQDMDHENMFWYRQDPGLGLRLIYFSYDVKMKEKGDIPEGYSVSREKKERFSLILESASTNQTSMYLCASSPGDRSSYEQYFGPGTRLTVT.

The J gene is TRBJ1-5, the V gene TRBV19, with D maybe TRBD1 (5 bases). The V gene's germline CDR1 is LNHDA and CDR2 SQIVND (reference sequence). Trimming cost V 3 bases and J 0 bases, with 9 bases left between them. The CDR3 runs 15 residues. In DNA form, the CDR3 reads TGTGCCAGTAGTATGACAGCTTATAGCAATCAGCCCCAGCATTTT. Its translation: CASSMTAYSNQPQHF. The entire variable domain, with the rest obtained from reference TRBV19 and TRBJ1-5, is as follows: DGGITQSPKYLFRKEGQNVTLSCEQNLNHDAMYWYRQDPGQGLRLIYYSQIVNDFQKGDIAEGYSVSREKKESFPLTVTSAQKNPTAFYLCASSMTAYSNQPQHFGDGTRLSIL.

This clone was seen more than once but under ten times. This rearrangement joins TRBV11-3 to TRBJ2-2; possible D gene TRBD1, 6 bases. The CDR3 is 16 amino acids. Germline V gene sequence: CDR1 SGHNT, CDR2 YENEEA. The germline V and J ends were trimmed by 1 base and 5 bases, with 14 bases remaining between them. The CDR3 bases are TGTGCCAGCAGCTTAGTCTCGGGACAATTAACCGGGGAGCTGTTTTTT. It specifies CASSLVSGQLTGELFF.

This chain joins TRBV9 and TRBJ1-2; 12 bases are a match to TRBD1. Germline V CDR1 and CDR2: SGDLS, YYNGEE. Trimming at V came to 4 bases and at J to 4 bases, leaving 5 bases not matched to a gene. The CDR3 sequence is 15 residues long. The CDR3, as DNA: TGTGCCAGCAGCCTCGGGACAGGGGGCGTCTATGGCTACACCTTC. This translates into CASSLGTGGVYGYTF.

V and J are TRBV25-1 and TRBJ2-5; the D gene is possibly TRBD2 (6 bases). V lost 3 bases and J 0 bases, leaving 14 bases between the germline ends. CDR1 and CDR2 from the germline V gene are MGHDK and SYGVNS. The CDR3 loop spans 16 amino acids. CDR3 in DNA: TGTGCCAGCAGTGACTTAGCGGAGTACCACCAAGAGACCCAGTACTTC. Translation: CASSDLAEYHQETQYF.

The CDR3 region has the DNA TGTGCCAGTAGTCCCCTCGGGAATGAGCAGTTCTTC. This translates into CASSPLGNEQFF. The chain combines TRBV19 with TRBJ2-1; the D is unclear. The germline CDR1 and CDR2 sequences are LNHDA and SQIVND (reference sequence). The CDR3 contains 12 residues. V was trimmed by 5 bases and J by 7 bases, leaving 9 bases between them.

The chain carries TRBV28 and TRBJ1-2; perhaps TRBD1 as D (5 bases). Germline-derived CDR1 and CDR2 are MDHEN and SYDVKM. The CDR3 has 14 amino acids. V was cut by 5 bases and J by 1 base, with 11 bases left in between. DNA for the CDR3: TGTGCCAGCAGTCCGCCGACAGTTAACTATGGCTACACCTTC. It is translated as CASSPPTVNYGYTF.

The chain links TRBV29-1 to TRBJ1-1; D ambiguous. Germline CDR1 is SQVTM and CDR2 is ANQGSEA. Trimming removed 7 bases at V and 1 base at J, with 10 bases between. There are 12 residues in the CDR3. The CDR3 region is CSAGLQNTEAFF. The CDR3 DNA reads TGCAGCGCCGGACTGCAGAACACTGAAGCTTTCTTT.

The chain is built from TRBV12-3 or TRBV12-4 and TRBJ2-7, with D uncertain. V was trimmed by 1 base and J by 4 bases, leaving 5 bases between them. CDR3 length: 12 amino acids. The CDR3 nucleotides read TGTGCCAGCAGTTTAGTAGTTTACGAGCAGTACTTC. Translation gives CASSLVVYEQYF.